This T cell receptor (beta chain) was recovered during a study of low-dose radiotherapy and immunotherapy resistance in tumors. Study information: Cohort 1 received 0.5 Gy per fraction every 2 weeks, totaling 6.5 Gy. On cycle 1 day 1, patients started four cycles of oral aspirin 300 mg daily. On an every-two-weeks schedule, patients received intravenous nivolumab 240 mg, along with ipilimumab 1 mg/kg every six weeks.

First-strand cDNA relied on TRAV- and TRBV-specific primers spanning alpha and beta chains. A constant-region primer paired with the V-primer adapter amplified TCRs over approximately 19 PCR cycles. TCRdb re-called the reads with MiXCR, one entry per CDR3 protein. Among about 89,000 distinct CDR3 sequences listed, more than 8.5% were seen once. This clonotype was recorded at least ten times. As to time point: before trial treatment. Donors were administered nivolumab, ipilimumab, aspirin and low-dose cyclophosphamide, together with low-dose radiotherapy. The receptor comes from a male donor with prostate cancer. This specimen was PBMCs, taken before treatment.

This CDR3 reads CASSFGTGGQPQHF. The CDR3 DNA reads as TGTGCCAGCAGCTTCGGGACAGGGGGTCAGCCCCAGCATTTT. V usage is TRBV13 and J usage is TRBJ1-5; 11 bases align to TRBD1. V lost 3 bases, J lost 6 bases, and 1 base stayed unmatched. The CDR3 totals 14 residues. Germline CDR1 PRHDT, CDR2 FYEKMQ (reference sequence).